Sequencing of this T cell receptor (beta chain) was carried out in a study of blood T cell repertoires in COVID-19. About the study: Specimens from acute and convalescent COVID-19 originated in the United States, Italy and Spain. Sample material is recorded as cDNA or gDNA derived from T cells, B-cell-depleted T cells, or PBMCs.

This table comes from immunoSEQ multiplex PCR, and its TCRdb copy is limited to in-frame clones, with some not included. This table holds 200,000 to 300,000 clones, approximately 83% found once. This CDR3 has 14 amino acids. V shed 6 bases and J shed 0 bases, with 11 bases lying between them. Germline values: CDR1 MNHEY, CDR2 SMNVEV (reference sequence). Sequencing was done on a sample of peripheral blood. The receptor was derived from a man aged 80 or over with acute or convalescent COVID-19. The chain carries TRBV27 and TRBJ1-2; D perhaps matches TRBD1 (5 bases). The CDR3 protein is CASRSGGANYGYTF. The CDR3, as DNA: TGTGCCAGCAGGTCGGGAGGGGCTAACTATGGCTACACCTTC.